This T cell receptor beta chain stems from a study of blood T cell repertoires in COVID-19. Study-wide context: In each case, the material was cDNA or gDNA derived from T cells, B-cell-depleted T cells, or PBMCs.

Methods used by the authors: Cell counts per sample came from amplifying reference gene primers. Profiled with immunoSEQ multiplex PCR; TCRdb holds only in-frame clones, not every one. That table gives V, J and clone size, and the DNA gave D and trimming. The table has some 500,000 clones, roughly 88% seen once. There are 16 residues in the CDR3. Trimming cost V 0 bases and J 0 bases, with 10 bases left between them. Germline-derived CDR1 and CDR2 are WNHNN and SYGVQD (reference sequence). Individuals aged roughly 18 to 95 years were recruited from around 22 US areas. What the recovered Cohort 3 donors had was two negative PCRs, clearance, or symptom resolution.

The clonotype comes from a middle-aged woman who had recovered from COVID-19. The source material was PBMCs or T cells enriched from blood (not recorded which). The chain carries TRBV10-1 and TRBJ2-3, with D perhaps matching TRBD2 (5 bases). The CDR3 nucleotides read TGCGCCAGCAGTGAGTCGAGTCCGGGGAGCACAGATACGCAGTATTTT. This codes for CASSESSPGSTDTQYF.